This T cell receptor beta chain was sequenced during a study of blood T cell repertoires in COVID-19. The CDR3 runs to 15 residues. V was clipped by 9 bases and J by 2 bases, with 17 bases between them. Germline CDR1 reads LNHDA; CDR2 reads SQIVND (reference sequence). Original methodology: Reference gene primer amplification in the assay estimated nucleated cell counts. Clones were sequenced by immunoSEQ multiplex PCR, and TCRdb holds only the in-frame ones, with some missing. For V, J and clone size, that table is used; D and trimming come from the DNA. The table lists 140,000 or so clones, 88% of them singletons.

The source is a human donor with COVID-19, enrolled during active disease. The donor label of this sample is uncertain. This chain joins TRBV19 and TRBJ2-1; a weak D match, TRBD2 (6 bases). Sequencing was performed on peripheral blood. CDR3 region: CARRRAGTTYNEQFF. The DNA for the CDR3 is TGTGCCAGAAGGCGGGCGGGAACCACCTACAATGAGCAGTTCTTC.